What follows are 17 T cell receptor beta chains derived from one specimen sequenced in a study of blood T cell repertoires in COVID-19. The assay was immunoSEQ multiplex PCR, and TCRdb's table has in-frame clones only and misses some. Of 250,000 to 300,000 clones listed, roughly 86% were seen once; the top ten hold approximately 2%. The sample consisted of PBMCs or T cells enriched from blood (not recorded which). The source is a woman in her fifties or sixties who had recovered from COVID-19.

The CDR3 nucleotides are TGTGCCAGTAGTATAAGGCTGGGGGCTCACTATCAGCCCCAGCATTTT. This encodes CASSIRLGAHYQPQHF. The V and J genes are TRBV19 and TRBJ1-5; D is perhaps TRBD1 (6 bases). V lost 2 bases, J lost 5 bases, and 16 bases lay in between. The CDR3 has 16 amino acids. Germline CDR1 and CDR2: LNHDA and SQIVND (reference sequence).

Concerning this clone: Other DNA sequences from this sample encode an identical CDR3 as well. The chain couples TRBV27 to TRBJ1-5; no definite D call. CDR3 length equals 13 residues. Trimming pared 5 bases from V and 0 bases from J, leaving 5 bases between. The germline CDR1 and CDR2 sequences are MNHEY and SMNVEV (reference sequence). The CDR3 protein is CASSRYSNQPQHF. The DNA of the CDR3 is TGTGCCAGCAGTCGTTATAGCAATCAGCCCCAGCATTTT.

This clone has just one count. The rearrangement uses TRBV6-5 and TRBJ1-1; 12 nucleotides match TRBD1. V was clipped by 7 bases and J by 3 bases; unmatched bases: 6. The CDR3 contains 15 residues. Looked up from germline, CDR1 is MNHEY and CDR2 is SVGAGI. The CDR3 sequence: CASIPGQGADTEAFF. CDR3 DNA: TGTGCCAGCATACCGGGACAGGGGGCGGACACTGAAGCTTTCTTT.

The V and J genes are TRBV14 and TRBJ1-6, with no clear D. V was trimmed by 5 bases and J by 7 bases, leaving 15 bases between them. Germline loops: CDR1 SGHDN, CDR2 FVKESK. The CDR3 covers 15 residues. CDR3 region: CASSRHYQRNSPLHF. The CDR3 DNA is TGTGCCAGCAGCAGGCATTATCAGCGGAATTCACCCCTCCACTTT.

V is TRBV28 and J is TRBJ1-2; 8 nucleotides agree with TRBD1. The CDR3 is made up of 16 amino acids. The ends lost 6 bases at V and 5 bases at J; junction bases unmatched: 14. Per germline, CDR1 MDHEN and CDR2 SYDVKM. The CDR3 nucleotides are TGTGCCAGCAGCGCCGCGGACAGGGACACCATTTATGGCTACACCTTC. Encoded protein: CASSAADRDTIYGYTF.

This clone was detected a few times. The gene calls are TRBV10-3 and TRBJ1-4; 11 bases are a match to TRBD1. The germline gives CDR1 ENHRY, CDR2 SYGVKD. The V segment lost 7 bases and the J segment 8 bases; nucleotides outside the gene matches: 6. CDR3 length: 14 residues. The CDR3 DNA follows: TGTGCCATCAAGGGACAGGGGGTAGGAGAAAAACTGTTTTTT. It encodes CAIKGQGVGEKLFF.

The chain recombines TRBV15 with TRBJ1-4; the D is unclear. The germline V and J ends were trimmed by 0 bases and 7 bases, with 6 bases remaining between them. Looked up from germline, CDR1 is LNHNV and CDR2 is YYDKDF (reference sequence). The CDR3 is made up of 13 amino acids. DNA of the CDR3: TGTGCCACCAGCAGAGATCTTTTTGAAAAACTGTTTTTT. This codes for CATSRDLFEKLFF. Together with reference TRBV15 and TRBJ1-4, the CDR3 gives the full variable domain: DAMVIQNPRYQVTQFGKPVTLSCSQTLNHNVMYWYQQKSSQAPKLLFHYYDKDFNNEADTPDNFQSRRPNTSFCFLDIRSPGLGDTAMYLCATSRDLFEKLFFGSGTQLSVL.

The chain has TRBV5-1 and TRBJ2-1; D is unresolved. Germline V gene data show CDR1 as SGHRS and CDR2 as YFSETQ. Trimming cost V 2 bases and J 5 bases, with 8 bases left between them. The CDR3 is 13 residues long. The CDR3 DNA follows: TGCGCCAGCAGCTTCTCACAGAACAATGAGCAGTTCTTC. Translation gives CASSFSQNNEQFF.

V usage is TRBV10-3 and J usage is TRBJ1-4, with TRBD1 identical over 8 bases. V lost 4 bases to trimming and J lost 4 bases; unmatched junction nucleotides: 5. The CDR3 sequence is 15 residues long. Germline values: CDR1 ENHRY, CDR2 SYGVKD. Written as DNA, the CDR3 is TGTGCCATCAGTGGAGGGACAGGTATTAATGAAAAACTGTTTTTT. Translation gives CAISGGTGINEKLFF.

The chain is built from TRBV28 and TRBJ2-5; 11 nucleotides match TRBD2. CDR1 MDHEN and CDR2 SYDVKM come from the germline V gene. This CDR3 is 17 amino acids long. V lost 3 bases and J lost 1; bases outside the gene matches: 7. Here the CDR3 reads CASSFISGTSGQETQYF. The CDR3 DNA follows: TGTGCCAGCAGTTTTATCTCGGGGACTAGCGGCCAAGAGACCCAGTACTTC.

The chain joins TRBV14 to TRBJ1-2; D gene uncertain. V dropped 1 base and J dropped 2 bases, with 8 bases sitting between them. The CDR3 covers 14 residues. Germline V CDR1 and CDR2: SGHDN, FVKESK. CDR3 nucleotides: TGTGCCAGCAGCCAAGCGGTCGGGAACTATGGCTACACCTTC. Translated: CASSQAVGNYGYTF.

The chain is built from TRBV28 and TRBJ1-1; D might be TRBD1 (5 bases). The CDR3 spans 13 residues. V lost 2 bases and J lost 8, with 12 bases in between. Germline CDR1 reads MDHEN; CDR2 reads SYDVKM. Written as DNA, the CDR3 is TGTGCCAGCAGTTTAAAGGGGATAAAAGAAGCTTTCTTT. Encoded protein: CASSLKGIKEAFF.

The CDR3 is CASSLVAGGGNQPQHF. CDR3 DNA: TGTGCCAGCAGCCTAGTGGCGGGTGGTGGCAATCAGCCCCAGCATTTT. The gene calls are TRBV7-6 and TRBJ1-5, with D hard to call. There are 16 residues in the CDR3. Trimming shortened V by 5 bases and J by 2 bases, and 16 bases separated the two germline ends. CDR1 is SGHVS and CDR2 is FNYEAQ in the germline V gene. The variable domain in full, with the rest retrieved from reference TRBV7-6 and TRBJ1-5, is GAGVSQSPRYKVTKRGQDVALRCDPISGHVSLYWYRQALGQGPEFLTYFNYEAQQDKSGLPNDRFSAERPEGSISTLTIQRTEQRDSAMYRCASSLVAGGGNQPQHFGDGTRLSIL.

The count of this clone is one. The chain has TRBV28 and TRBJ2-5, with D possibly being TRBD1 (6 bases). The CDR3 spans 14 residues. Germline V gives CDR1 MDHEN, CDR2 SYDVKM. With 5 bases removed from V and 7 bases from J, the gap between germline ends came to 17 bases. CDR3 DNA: TGTGCCAGCAGTACCGGACAGTCTCGAGGGACCCAGTACTTC. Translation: CASSTGQSRGTQYF.

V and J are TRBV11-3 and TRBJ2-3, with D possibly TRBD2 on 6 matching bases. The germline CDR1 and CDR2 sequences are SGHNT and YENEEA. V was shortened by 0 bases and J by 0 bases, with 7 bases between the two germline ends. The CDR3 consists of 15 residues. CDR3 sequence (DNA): TGTGCCAGCAGCTTAGAAAGCGGGAGCACAGATACGCAGTATTTT. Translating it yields CASSLESGSTDTQYF.

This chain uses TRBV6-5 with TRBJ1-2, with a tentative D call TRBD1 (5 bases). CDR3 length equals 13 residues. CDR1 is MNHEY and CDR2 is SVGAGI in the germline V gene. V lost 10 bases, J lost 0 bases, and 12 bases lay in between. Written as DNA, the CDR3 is TGTGCCACCAGGACAAGCTCTAACTATGGCTACACCTTC. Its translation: CATRTSSNYGYTF.

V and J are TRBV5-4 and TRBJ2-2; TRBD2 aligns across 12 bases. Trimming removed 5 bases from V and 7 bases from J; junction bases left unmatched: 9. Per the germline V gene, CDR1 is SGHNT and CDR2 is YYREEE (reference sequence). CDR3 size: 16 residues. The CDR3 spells CASRTTSGSISGELFF. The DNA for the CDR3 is TGTGCCAGCAGGACGACTAGCGGGAGTATTAGCGGGGAGCTGTTTTTT.